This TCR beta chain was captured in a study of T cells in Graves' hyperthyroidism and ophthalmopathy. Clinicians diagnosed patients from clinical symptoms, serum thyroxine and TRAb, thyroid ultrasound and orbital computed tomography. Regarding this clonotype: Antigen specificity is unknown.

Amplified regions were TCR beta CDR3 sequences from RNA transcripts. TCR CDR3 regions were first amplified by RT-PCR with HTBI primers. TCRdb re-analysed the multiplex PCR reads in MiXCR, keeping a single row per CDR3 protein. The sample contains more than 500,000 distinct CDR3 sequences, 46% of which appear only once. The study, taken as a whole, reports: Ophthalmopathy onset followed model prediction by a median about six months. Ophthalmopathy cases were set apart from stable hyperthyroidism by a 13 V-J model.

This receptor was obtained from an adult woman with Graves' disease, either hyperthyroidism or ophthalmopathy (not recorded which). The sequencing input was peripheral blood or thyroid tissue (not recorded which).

The CDR3 nucleotides are TGTGCCAGCAGCCCTGGACTAGCGCAAGAGCAGTACTTC. It is translated as CASSPGLAQEQYF. The chain is built from TRBV11-2 and TRBJ2-7; TRBD2 agrees at 9 bases. Germline CDR1 SGHAT, CDR2 FQNNGV. The CDR3 totals 13 residues. V dropped 5 bases and J dropped 7; count of bases not matched to a gene: 6.